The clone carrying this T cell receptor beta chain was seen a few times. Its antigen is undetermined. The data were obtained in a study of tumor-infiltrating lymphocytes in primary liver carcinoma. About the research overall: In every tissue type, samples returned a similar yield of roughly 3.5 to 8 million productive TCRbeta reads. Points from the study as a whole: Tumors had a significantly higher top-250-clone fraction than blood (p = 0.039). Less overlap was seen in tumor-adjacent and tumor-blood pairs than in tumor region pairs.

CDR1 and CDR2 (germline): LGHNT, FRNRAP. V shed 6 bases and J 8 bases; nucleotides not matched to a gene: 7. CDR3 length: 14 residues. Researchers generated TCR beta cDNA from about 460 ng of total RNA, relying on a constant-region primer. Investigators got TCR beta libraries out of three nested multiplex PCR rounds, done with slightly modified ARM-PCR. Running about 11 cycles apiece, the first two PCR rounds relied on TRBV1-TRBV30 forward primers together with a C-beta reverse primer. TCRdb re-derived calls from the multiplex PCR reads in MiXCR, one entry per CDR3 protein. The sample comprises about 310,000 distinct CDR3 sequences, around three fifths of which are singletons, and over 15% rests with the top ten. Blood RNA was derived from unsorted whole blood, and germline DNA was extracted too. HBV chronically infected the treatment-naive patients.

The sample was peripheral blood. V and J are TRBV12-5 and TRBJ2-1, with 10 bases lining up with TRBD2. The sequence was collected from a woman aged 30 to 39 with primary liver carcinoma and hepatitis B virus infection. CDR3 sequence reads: CASGTPAGGDEQFF. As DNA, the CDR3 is TGTGCTAGTGGCACCCCAGCGGGAGGGGATGAGCAGTTCTTC.